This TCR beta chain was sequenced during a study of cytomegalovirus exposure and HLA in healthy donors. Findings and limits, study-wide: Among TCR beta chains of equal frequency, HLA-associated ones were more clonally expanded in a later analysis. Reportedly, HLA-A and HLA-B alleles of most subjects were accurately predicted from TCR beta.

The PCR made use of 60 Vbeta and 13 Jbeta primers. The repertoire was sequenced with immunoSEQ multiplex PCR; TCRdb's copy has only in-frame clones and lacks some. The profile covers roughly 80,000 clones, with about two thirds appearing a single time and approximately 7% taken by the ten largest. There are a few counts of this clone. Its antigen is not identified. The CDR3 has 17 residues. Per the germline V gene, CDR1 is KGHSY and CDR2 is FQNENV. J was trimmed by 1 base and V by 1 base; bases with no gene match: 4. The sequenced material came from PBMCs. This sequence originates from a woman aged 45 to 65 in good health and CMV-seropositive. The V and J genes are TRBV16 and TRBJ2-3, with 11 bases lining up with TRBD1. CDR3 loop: CASSQLAGQGGTDTQYF. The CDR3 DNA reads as TGTGCCAGCAGCCAATTGGCGGGACAGGGGGGCACAGATACGCAGTATTTT. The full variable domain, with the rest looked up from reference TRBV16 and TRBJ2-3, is GEEVAQTPKHLVRGEGQKAKLYCAPIKGHSYVFWYQQVLKNEFKFLISFQNENVFDETGMPKERFSAKCLPNSPCSLEIQATKLEDSAVYFCASSQLAGQGGTDTQYFGPGTRLTVL.